This T cell receptor (beta chain) is from a study of molecular identifiers for immune sequencing clone quantification. General observations from the study: It was shown that clones above 20 RNA copies held over 99% of effector molecules, but under 1% in naive cells.

Using its own MiXCR run on the PCR reads, TCRdb lists one record per CDR3 protein. The data show about 320,000 distinct CDR3 sequences, about 22% seen once. Naive CD8 T cells, phenotype CD8+CD4-CCR7+CD45RA+, were sorted. A word on this clonotype: Its antigen is not known.

This CDR3 region has 17 residues. Trimming cost V 5 bases and J 0 bases, with 14 bases left between them. Per germline, CDR1 SGHVS and CDR2 FQNEAQ. This sequence was found in a human donor in good health. Some libraries in this study had Jurkat cell RNA spiked in. Sequencing used naive CD8+ T cells from blood, with Jurkat cell RNA spiked in. Documented subset: FACS-sorted CD8+CD4-CCR7+CD45RA+ naive T cells. The chain couples TRBV7-8 to TRBJ2-6, with a weak D call TRBD1 (6 bases). Here the CDR3 reads CASSTYGQSSGANVLTF. The DNA for the CDR3 is TGTGCCAGCAGCACTTACGGACAGAGCTCTGGGGCCAACGTCCTGACTTTC.